Described below is a single TCR beta chain sequence and its context. CDR1 and CDR2 from the germline V gene are LNHDA and SQIVND (reference sequence). The CDR3 extends over 18 amino acids. The germline V and J ends were trimmed by 0 bases and 0 bases, with 16 bases remaining between them. These data come from a study of shared clonotypes between healthy human individuals. Naive-designated CD8 cells lacked CD45RO, were positively enriched for CCR7, and omitted terminally differentiated effector memory CD45RA+ cells. Data came from immunoSEQ multiplex PCR; TCRdb stores just in-frame clones and leaves some out. The table shows more than 550,000 clones, with roughly nine tenths occurring only once.

This rearrangement joins TRBV19 to TRBJ2-3; no definite D call. This clonotype was obtained from a man between 25 and 39 years old in good health. The sample consisted of naive CD8+ T cells sorted from blood. The CDR3, as DNA: TGTGCCAGTAGTATAGATCTAGGCCTTGGGTCTAGCACAGATACGCAGTATTTT. Amino acid sequence: CASSIDLGLGSSTDTQYF.